The clone carrying this TCR beta chain was seen more than once but under ten times. The data were obtained in a study of cytomegalovirus exposure and HLA in healthy donors. Both 60 Vbeta primers and 13 Jbeta primers went into the PCR. This table comes from immunoSEQ multiplex PCR, and its TCRdb copy is limited to in-frame clones, with some not included. The table shows 65,000 or so clones, with 70% to 85% occurring only once. The CDR3 consists of 17 residues. Germline V gives CDR1 SGHDN, CDR2 FVKESK. Trimming removed 1 base from V and 6 bases from J, with 21 bases in between. The sequencing sample was made of PBMCs. This rearrangement joins TRBV14 to TRBJ1-1; D gene unclear. The clonotype was recovered from a woman in her thirties or forties in good health and CMV-seropositive. CDR3 loop: CASSQVGGSRGIAEAFF. The CDR3 DNA follows: TGTGCCAGCAGCCAAGTAGGTGGCTCCCGAGGGATAGCTGAAGCTTTCTTT.